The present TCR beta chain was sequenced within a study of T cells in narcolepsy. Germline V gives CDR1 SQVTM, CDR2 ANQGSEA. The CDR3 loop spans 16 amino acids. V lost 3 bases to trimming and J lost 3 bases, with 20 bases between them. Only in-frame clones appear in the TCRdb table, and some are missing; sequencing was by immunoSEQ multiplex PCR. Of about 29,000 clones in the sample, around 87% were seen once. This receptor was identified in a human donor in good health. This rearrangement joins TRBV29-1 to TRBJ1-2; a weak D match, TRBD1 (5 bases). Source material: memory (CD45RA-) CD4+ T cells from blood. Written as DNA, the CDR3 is TGCAGCGTTGAGGGGTCCCTTGGGACGGGAGACTATGGCTACACCTTC. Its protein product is CSVEGSLGTGDYGYTF. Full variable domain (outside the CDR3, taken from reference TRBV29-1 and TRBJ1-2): SAVISQKPSRDICQRGTSLTIQCQVDSQVTMMFWYRQQPGQSLTLIATANQGSEATYESGFVIDKFPISRPNLTFSTLTVSNMSPEDSSIYLCSVEGSLGTGDYGYTFGSGTRLTVV.